This TCR beta chain is drawn from a study of cytomegalovirus exposure and HLA in healthy donors. Study results and caveats: In a later analysis, the majority of CMV-associated beta chains seemingly showed HLA restriction. Using a false discovery rate of 0.05, a later analysis showed that 15,000 to 20,000 TCR beta sequences were associated with HLA alleles.

This clone was counted between two and nine times. The antigen is undetermined. Trimming pared 6 bases from V and 1 base from J, leaving 19 bases between. The CDR3 length is 15 residues. The germline V gene has CDR1 SQVTM and CDR2 ANQGSEA. The PCR was carried out with 60 Vbeta primers and 13 Jbeta primers. Repertoires were generated with immunoSEQ multiplex PCR, while TCRdb's copy carries only in-frame clones and drops some. In the table there are tens of thousands of clones, roughly three quarters of which are singletons. This clonotype was sampled from a man between 25 and 39 years old in good health and CMV-seronegative. The chain has TRBV29-1 and TRBJ2-7, with D possibly matching TRBD1 (6 bases). The sequenced sample consisted of PBMCs. CDR3 region: CSVRGEQGGSYEQYF. As DNA, the CDR3 is TGCAGCGTGAGAGGCGAACAGGGTGGGTCCTACGAGCAGTACTTC.